This TCR beta chain emerged from a study of CD8 T cells in ankylosing spondylitis. This clonotype was observed at least ten times. Antigen: not known. Points from the study as a whole: From matched ankylosing spondylitis synovial fluid, disease-linked clones were reportedly recovered at significantly enriched levels. Blood from ankylosing spondylitis patients appeared to carry a characteristic roughly eight-variant TCR beta motif.

A quantitative 5'-RACE method, one with molecular barcodes, was used to make TCR beta libraries. TCRdb itself ran the 5' RACE reads through MiXCR, one entry per CDR3 protein. This table holds fewer than 500,000 distinct CDR3 sequences, about a fifth found once. The clonotype originates from a male donor with ankylosing spondylitis. The sample consisted of blood, either unsorted or a sorted T cell fraction (not recorded which).

Here the CDR3 reads CASSPLPGQGLGEQYF. The CDR3 DNA is TGTGCCAGCAGTCCCCTTCCGGGACAGGGTCTCGGCGAGCAGTACTTC. The chain has TRBV12-3 or TRBV12-4 and TRBJ2-7; 9 bases fit TRBD1. The CDR3 is 16 residues long. V gave up 5 bases and J gave up 6 bases; unmatched junction bases: 14.